This T cell receptor (beta chain) was recovered during a study of PD-1 blockade in classical Hodgkin lymphoma. Sequencing used immunoSEQ multiplex PCR; TCRdb keeps in-frame clones, though not all of them. The profile shows 47,000 or so clones, just over 90% of them singletons. Time point of the sample: newly diagnosed, previously untreated cHL patient sample. Deletions cut 3 bases from V and 3 bases from J, with 6 bases between. Germline CDR1 reads ENHRY; CDR2 reads SYGVKD. CDR3 length: 12 residues. The sequence derives from a human donor with classical Hodgkin lymphoma. The V gene is TRBV10-3, the J gene TRBJ2-7, with TRBD1 as a possible D gene (6 bases). Sequencing was performed on peripheral blood mononuclear cells (PBMCs). CDR3: CAISEQGYEQYF. The CDR3 bases are TGTGCCATCAGTGAACAGGGCTACGAGCAGTACTTC.